These 18 T cell receptor beta chains share one sample of origin, sequenced in a study of T-cell memory formation after mild COVID-19. MiXCR was run by TCRdb on the 5' RACE reads, yielding one entry per CDR3 protein. The table has 110,000 or so distinct CDR3 sequences, around a fifth seen once. The sample comprised PBMCs or a T cell subset sorted from them (not recorded which). These receptors originate from a man younger than 35 who had mild COVID-19 (a few samples of this study predate the infection). Cell type and time point are not known.

The V and J genes are TRBV20-1 and TRBJ2-7, with a weak D call TRBD2 (6 bases). The germline V gene has CDR1 DFQATT and CDR2 SNEGSKA (reference sequence). V lost 0 bases and J lost 4, with 13 bases in between. The CDR3 sequence is 14 residues long. Here the CDR3 DNA reads TGCAGTGCTAGAGATTTGGCTAGCGTTTACGAGCAGTACTTC. Protein: CSARDLASVYEQYF.

The chain is built from TRBV20-1 and TRBJ2-3; tentatively, D is TRBD2 (5 bases). Trimming pared 0 bases from V and 5 bases from J, leaving 15 bases between. There are 15 residues in the CDR3. Germline V gives CDR1 DFQATT, CDR2 SNEGSKA (reference sequence). The CDR3 is CSARDLGVVVDTQYF. The CDR3 DNA follows: TGCAGTGCTAGAGATCTCGGGGTGGTAGTAGATACGCAGTATTTT.

The V and J genes are TRBV7-9 and TRBJ2-2; no clear D. This CDR3 has 15 residues. The V end was cut by 1 base, the J end by 6 bases, with 12 bases between. From germline, CDR1 is SEHNR and CDR2 FQNEAQ (reference sequence). The chain's CDR3 is CASSLGHPGPGELFF. The DNA for the CDR3 is TGTGCCAGCAGCTTAGGTCACCCTGGGCCCGGGGAGCTGTTTTTT.

This rearrangement joins TRBV7-9 to TRBJ2-3; D is unclear. CDR1 is SEHNR, CDR2 FQNEAQ, per germline (reference sequence). This CDR3 has 15 amino acids. Trimming cost V 2 bases and J 3 bases, with 12 bases left between them. CDR3 sequence: CASSLSSLSTDTQYF. The DNA for the CDR3 is TGTGCCAGCAGCTTAAGCTCCCTGAGTACAGATACGCAGTATTTT.

The genes are TRBV7-9 and TRBJ2-7; D remains unclear. Trimming cost V 5 bases and J 5 bases, with 13 bases left between them. The germline gives CDR1 SEHNR, CDR2 FQNEAQ (reference sequence). The CDR3 totals 13 residues. The CDR3 nucleotides are TGTGCCAGCAGCCCACCAACAGCCCACGAGCAGTACGTC. This encodes CASSPPTAHEQYV.

This clonotype was detected only a few times. The chain carries TRBV4-3 and TRBJ2-1; 8 bases line up with TRBD2. Trimming took 1 base from V and 8 from J; bases not matched to a gene: 7. This CDR3 comprises 15 residues. The germline V gene encodes CDR1 LGHNA and CDR2 YSLEER. CDR3 nucleotides: TGCGCCAGCAGCCAAGGGGCGGGGGGTGTCGATGAGCAGTTCTTC. It codes for CASSQGAGGVDEQFF.

This clonotype was observed at least ten times. CDR3 protein: CASSQVGDREQFF. DNA for the CDR3: TGCGCCAGCAGCCAAGTGGGGGACAGGGAACAGTTCTTC. The V call is TRBV4-1, the J call TRBJ2-1; TRBD1 agrees at 9 bases. Germline trimming cut 1 base from V and 13 bases from J; bases unmatched to any gene: 5. CDR1 and CDR2 from the germline V gene are MGHRA and YSYEKL. This CDR3 has 13 amino acids.

This clonotype appeared a few times. The chain is built from TRBV7-9 and TRBJ1-4; D gene unclear. The ends were cut back, 2 bases at V and 8 bases at J, with 9 bases in the middle. This CDR3 has 13 residues. Germline V gene lookup returns CDR1 SEHNR and CDR2 FQNEAQ (reference sequence). The CDR3 coding sequence is TGTGCCAGCAGCTTAACGGGAGGCGAAAAACTGTTTTTT. Its protein is CASSLTGGEKLFF.

The chain employs TRBV15 and TRBJ2-1; TRBD1 matches at 8 bases. After removal of 3 bases from V and 8 bases from J, the junction contained 15 bases not matched to a gene. The CDR3 length is 17 residues. The germline V gene has CDR1 LNHNV and CDR2 YYDKDF (reference sequence). In DNA form, the CDR3 reads TGTGCCACCAGCAGGGTCCCGGGACAGGTGACCTGGGATGAGCAGTTCTTC. It codes for CATSRVPGQVTWDEQFF.

The CDR3 DNA reads TGTGCCAGCAGTTCGGTGCCCAGCCTCACAGATACGCAGTATTTT. Residues: CASSSVPSLTDTQYF. The rearrangement joins TRBV12-3 or TRBV12-4 to TRBJ2-3; D gene unclear. This CDR3 contains 15 residues. Trimming cost V 4 bases and J 2 bases, with 13 bases left between them.

V usage is TRBV10-3 and J usage is TRBJ2-5; D may be TRBD1 (5 bases). CDR1 is ENHRY and CDR2 is SYGVKD in the germline V gene. This CDR3 is built from 14 residues. Trimming left V 3 bases short and J 1 base short, with 9 bases between. In nucleotides, the CDR3 is TGTGCCATCAGTGATAGACAGTTCCAAGAGACCCAGTACTTC. It is translated as CAISDRQFQETQYF.

This clonotype was observed a handful of times. V usage is TRBV12-3 or TRBV12-4 and J usage is TRBJ2-7; 7 nucleotides agree with TRBD2. V lost 6 bases, J lost 2 bases, and 7 bases stayed unmatched. This CDR3 region has 14 residues. For the CDR3, the DNA is TGTGCCAGCAGCCTAGCGGCAAATCCCTACGAGCAGTACTTC. Protein product: CASSLAANPYEQYF.

The J gene is TRBJ1-2, the V gene TRBV7-9, with a weak D call TRBD1 (5 bases). From germline, CDR1 is SEHNR and CDR2 FQNEAQ (reference sequence). The CDR3 length is 13 residues. The V end lost 5 bases, the J end lost 5 bases, and 12 bases lay between the germline ends. CDR3 in amino acids: CASSGQGGYGYTF. Written as DNA, the CDR3 is TGTGCCAGCAGCGGTCAGGGAGGGTATGGCTACACCTTC.

This clonotype came up a few times. This chain joins TRBV6-5 and TRBJ2-7; 9 bases fit TRBD1. The CDR3 length is 18 residues. J gave up 6 bases and V 0 bases, and 15 bases lay outside the gene matches. Germline CDR1 reads MNHEY; CDR2 reads SVGAGI. In DNA form, the CDR3 reads TGTGCCAGCAGTTACTCGAAGCCCCCGGGACAGGGAGCTTGCGAGCAGTACTTC. This translates into CASSYSKPPGQGACEQYF.

The rearrangement joins TRBV7-2 to TRBJ2-7; D not certain. Trimming left V 7 bases short and J 4 bases short, with 17 bases between. This CDR3 contains 14 residues. From germline, CDR1 is SGHTA and CDR2 FQGNSA. CDR3 in amino acids: CASTPLLSGYEQYF. CDR3 DNA: TGTGCCAGCACCCCCCTGTTGTCCGGGTACGAGCAGTACTTC.

Concerning this clonotype: Germline is not matched at one junction end, which may reflect a read error. This chain links TRBV6-2 or TRBV6-3 with TRBJ1-5; 9 nucleotides match TRBD1. The CDR3 extends over 16 amino acids. Per the germline V gene, CDR1 is MNHEY and CDR2 is SVGEGT. The CDR3, as DNA: TGTGCCAGCACGGGACAGGGCGGATATAGCAATCAGCCCCTGCATTTT. Translating it yields CASTGQGGYSNQPLHF.

The gene calls are TRBV5-1 and TRBJ2-7; 9 bases are a match to TRBD1. Trimming took 3 bases from V and 5 from J; bases not matched to a gene: 18. This CDR3 spans 18 amino acids. Germline loops: CDR1 SGHRS, CDR2 YFSETQ. The CDR3 region has the DNA TGCGCCAGCAGCTCCGCCGGGACAGGGTACGCCCTTTGGGACGAGCAGTACTTC. It translates to CASSSAGTGYALWDEQYF.

The sample holds a few counts of this clonotype. V gene TRBV6-2 or TRBV6-3 combines with J gene TRBJ2-3; 9 bases line up with TRBD2. Germline V gene lookup returns CDR1 MNHEY and CDR2 SVGEGT. V was clipped by 2 bases and J by 4 bases; unmatched bases: 7. CDR3 size: 16 residues. In DNA, the CDR3 is TGTGCCAGCAGTTACCCTAGCGGGACCGTAGCAGATACGCAGTATTTT. Amino acids: CASSYPSGTVADTQYF.